These T cell receptor beta chains were read from a single sample in a study of T cells after yellow fever vaccination. TCRdb ran MiXCR on the 5' RACE reads and lists one entry per CDR3 protein. The sample includes about 96,000 distinct CDR3 sequences, 8.9% seen only once; the top ten take 16%. Sample: CD8+ T cells not binding an NS4B(214-222) dextramer, sorted from PBMCs, taken around 15 days after the first yellow fever vaccination. The receptor set was obtained from a man aged 18 to 29 who received the YFV17D yellow fever vaccine. Both conserved end residues are part of each CDR3. The order of the fields is J gene, clone size, V gene, D gene, CDR3 protein, CDR3 DNA. A D gene is named only where the DNA matches it firmly. The size field is filled for only some rows; it gives once, few, many or a size class.

>TRBJ1-1|medium-sized|TRBV7-9|-
CASSLVAGLNTEAFF
TGTGCCAGCAGCTTAGTTGCGGGGCTGAACACTGAAGCTTTCTTT
>TRBJ1-3|few|TRBV4-1|TRBD1
CASSQAWGDSSGNTIYF
TGCGCCAGCAGCCAGGCCTGGGGGGACAGCTCTGGAAACACCATATATTTT
>TRBJ2-2|-|TRBV4-3|-
CASSPGGVGGYTGELFF
TGCGCCAGCAGCCCTGGCGGGGTCGGGGGCTACACCGGGGAGCTGTTTTTT
>TRBJ2-1|-|TRBV6-1|-
CASSEAELNEQFF
TGTGCCAGCAGTGAAGCCGAACTCAATGAGCAGTTCTTC
>TRBJ2-1|-|TRBV6-1|-
CASSEHLSSYNEQFF
TGTGCCAGCAGTGAGCATCTCAGCTCCTACAATGAGCAGTTCTTC
>TRBJ2-3|-|TRBV5-1|-
CASSLGGIGTDTQYF
TGCGCCAGCAGCTTGGGGGGCATAGGCACAGATACGCAGTATTTT
>TRBJ2-7|few|TRBV11-2|-
CASSSYYEQYF
TGTGCCAGCAGCTCCTACTACGAGCAGTACTTC
>TRBJ1-1|few|TRBV16|-
CASSPRGGPMNTEAFF
TGTGCCAGCAGCCCCCGTGGAGGGCCTATGAACACTGAAGCTTTCTTT
>TRBJ2-1|-|TRBV4-3|TRBD2
CASSPRGGGGAYEQFF
TGCGCCAGCAGCCCCAGGGGTGGCGGGGGGGCCTATGAGCAGTTCTTC
>TRBJ2-5|many|TRBV12-3/TRBV12-4|-
CASSLMEAEEETQYF
TGTGCCAGCAGCCTCATGGAGGCGGAGGAAGAGACCCAGTACTTC
>TRBJ1-5|-|TRBV6-6|-
CASSGQPVPQHF
TGTGCCAGCAGCGGACAGCCGGTACCCCAGCATTTT
>TRBJ1-2|-|TRBV7-9|TRBD1
CASSHMTGIYGYTF
TGTGCCAGCAGCCATATGACAGGGATTTATGGCTACACCTTC
>TRBJ2-3|many|TRBV29-1|-
CSVTDYTDTQYF
TGCAGCGTGACGGACTACACAGATACGCAGTATTTT
>TRBJ2-3|few|TRBV12-5|TRBD2
CASGWGGRDTQYF
TGTGCTAGTGGTTGGGGGGGGAGGGATACGCAGTATTTT
>TRBJ1-2|few|TRBV4-3|TRBD1
CASSQASGQVYGYTF
TGCGCCAGCAGCCAAGCCTCGGGACAGGTCTATGGCTACACCTTC
>TRBJ1-6|few|TRBV7-9|TRBD1
CASSLRDRANSPLHF
TGTGCCAGCAGCCTCCGGGACAGGGCTAATTCACCCCTCCACTTT
>TRBJ2-1|-|TRBV12-3/TRBV12-4|TRBD2
CASSLTSGGTQEQFF
TGTGCCAGCAGTTTGACTAGCGGGGGAACTCAAGAGCAGTTCTTC
>TRBJ2-1|few|TRBV12-3/TRBV12-4|-
CASSFRSSYNEQFF
TGTGCCAGCAGTTTTCGGAGCTCCTACAATGAGCAGTTCTTC
>TRBJ1-4|few|TRBV4-3|-
CASSQDLRISPGLNEKLFF
TGCGCCAGCAGCCAAGATCTCCGAATTTCTCCGGGGCTTAATGAAAAACTGTTTTTT
>TRBJ2-1|-|TRBV5-5|TRBD1
CASSLAGTGVYNEQFF
TGTGCCAGCAGCTTGGCCGGGACAGGGGTCTACAATGAGCAGTTCTTC
>TRBJ2-3|-|TRBV27|TRBD2
CASSLSLLAGGQHGTDTQYF
TGTGCCAGCAGTTTATCGTTACTAGCGGGGGGGCAGCACGGCACAGATACGCAGTATTTT
>TRBJ1-1|few|TRBV12-3/TRBV12-4|TRBD1
CASSISGTGVNTEAFF
TGTGCCAGCAGTATCTCCGGGACAGGAGTGAACACTGAAGCTTTCTTT
>TRBJ1-2|few|TRBV7-9|-
CASSFTRDGTYGYTF
TGTGCCAGCAGCTTCACCCGGGACGGAACATATGGCTACACCTTC
>TRBJ2-1|few|TRBV29-1|TRBD1
CSVLQGNEQFF
TGCAGCGTTTTACAGGGGAATGAGCAGTTCTTC
>TRBJ2-2|few|TRBV6-1|TRBD1
CASSIQGAYTGELFF
TGTGCCAGCAGCATACAGGGGGCCTATACCGGGGAGCTGTTTTTT
>TRBJ2-1|-|TRBV7-8|-
CASTQGYGGPSYNEQFF
TGTGCCAGCACCCAGGGGTATGGGGGACCCTCCTACAATGAGCAGTTCTTC
>TRBJ1-5|-|TRBV6-1|TRBD1
CASRLGQGVFSNQPQHF
TGTGCCAGCAGATTGGGGCAGGGGGTGTTTAGCAATCAGCCCCAGCATTTT
>TRBJ2-3|few|TRBV7-3|-
CASSFRVDLSTDTQYF
TGTGCCAGCAGCTTTCGGGTAGACTTGAGCACAGATACGCAGTATTTT
>TRBJ2-7|-|TRBV5-5|TRBD1
CASSQGTGWDEQYF
TGTGCCAGCAGCCAGGGGACAGGTTGGGACGAGCAGTACTTC
>TRBJ1-1|few|TRBV30|-
CAAGIAAFF
TGTGCCGCAGGGATTGCGGCTTTCTTT
>TRBJ2-5|-|TRBV7-9|-
CASSSETGEQETQYF
TGTGCCAGCAGCTCGGAAACGGGGGAGCAAGAGACCCAGTACTTC
>TRBJ1-5|-|TRBV4-1|-
CASSQEVGPQPQHF
TGCGCCAGCAGCCAAGAGGTTGGACCCCAGCCCCAGCATTTT
>TRBJ2-1|-|TRBV6-1|-
CASSRTPGTNNEQFF
TGTGCCAGCAGCCGTACCCCGGGAACCAACAATGAGCAGTTCTTC
>TRBJ1-6|-|TRBV2|-
CASSDWQSNSPLHF
TGTGCCAGCAGTGATTGGCAAAGTAATTCACCCCTCCACTTT
>TRBJ2-5|few|TRBV5-6|TRBD2
CASSFKPGLAGQETQYF
TGTGCCAGCAGCTTCAAACCGGGACTAGCGGGACAAGAGACCCAGTACTTC
>TRBJ1-1|-|TRBV6-5|TRBD1
CASKDRGTEAFF
TGTGCCAGCAAAGACAGGGGGACTGAAGCTTTCTTT
>TRBJ2-6|few|TRBV9|-
CASSVEPPGANVLTF
TGTGCCAGCAGCGTAGAACCCCCCGGGGCCAACGTCCTGACTTTC
>TRBJ2-3|few|TRBV7-9|TRBD2
CASTRRGYPDTQYF
TGTGCCAGCACTCGGCGGGGGTACCCAGATACGCAGTATTTT
>TRBJ2-7|few|TRBV11-2|-
CASSRFEDRDSSYEQYF
TGTGCCAGCAGCCGTTTTGAGGACAGAGATAGCTCCTACGAGCAGTACTTC
>TRBJ2-5|-|TRBV12-3/TRBV12-4|-
CASSLWGRETQYF
TGTGCCAGCAGTTTGTGGGGAAGGGAGACCCAGTACTTC
>TRBJ2-7|-|TRBV5-1|TRBD1
CSSSSPGQGSYEQYF
TGCTCCAGCAGCTCTCCGGGACAGGGCTCCTACGAGCAGTACTTC